Listed here are 23 T cell receptor beta chains from one sample, sequenced in a study of blood T cell repertoires in COVID-19. Some clones are missing from TCRdb's copy, which holds only in-frame ones; the method was immunoSEQ multiplex PCR. This sample has some 230,000 clones; just over 85% occur once, and the top ten carry 2.2%. Sequences were obtained from peripheral blood. The receptors derive from a man aged 25-40 years who had recovered from COVID-19.

CDR3 in amino acids: CASSYVGQGLEAFF. The CDR3 DNA sequence: TGTGCCAGCAGTTACGTGGGACAGGGGCTTGAAGCTTTCTTT. This sequence joins TRBV6-5 and TRBJ1-1, with 10 nucleotides matching TRBD1. The CDR3 is made up of 14 amino acids. Germline V gene sequence: CDR1 MNHEY, CDR2 SVGAGI. The V and J ends lost 2 bases and 7 bases, in that order; junction bases with no gene match: 4.

The chain has TRBV2 and TRBJ1-1; D might be TRBD1 (5 bases). CDR1 and CDR2 from the germline V gene are SNHLY and FYNNEI. CDR3 size: 15 residues. V was cut by 5 bases and J by 0 bases, with 13 bases left in between. The DNA of the CDR3 is TGTGCCAGCAGTCTCAACGGAGGGGTGAACACTGAAGCTTTCTTT. As protein: CASSLNGGVNTEAFF.

The V and J genes are TRBV2 and TRBJ2-1, with D possibly TRBD2 on 5 matching bases. The germline V and J ends were trimmed by 7 bases and 4 bases, with 11 bases remaining between them. Germline V CDR1 and CDR2: SNHLY, FYNNEI. This CDR3 comprises 13 residues. The CDR3 sequence is CASTPREYNEQFF. DNA of the CDR3: TGTGCCAGCACCCCCCGGGAATACAATGAGCAGTTCTTC.

The table lists this clone with many counts. As DNA, the CDR3 is TGTGCCAGTATACGGCCGGGGGCTGAAGCTTTCTTT. Its translation: CASIRPGAEAFF. This chain joins TRBV6-6 and TRBJ1-1; a possible D gene is TRBD1 (5 bases). CDR1 is MNHNY and CDR2 is SVGAGI in the germline V gene (reference sequence). The CDR3 is made up of 12 amino acids. The germline V and J ends were trimmed by 9 bases and 6 bases, with 14 bases remaining between them.

The rearrangement joins TRBV6-6 to TRBJ1-1; D is possibly TRBD1 (6 bases). The V gene's germline CDR1 is MNHNY and CDR2 SVGAGI (reference sequence). V was trimmed by 6 bases and J by 4 bases, leaving 18 bases between them. CDR3 length: 15 amino acids. CDR3 amino acids: CASRPPGHSSTEAFF. In DNA, the CDR3 is TGTGCCAGCAGGCCGCCGGGACATTCGTCCACTGAAGCTTTCTTT.

The CDR3 here is CASSGTGHYYEQYF. The CDR3 bases are TGCGCCAGCAGTGGAACTGGACATTACTACGAGCAGTACTTC. The V gene is TRBV10-1, the J gene TRBJ2-7, with D maybe TRBD1 (5 bases). Deletions cut 4 bases from V and 3 bases from J, with 13 bases between. From germline, CDR1 is WNHNN and CDR2 SYGVQD (reference sequence). There are 14 residues in the CDR3.

V and J are TRBV7-2 and TRBJ1-2; weak D call: TRBD1 (6 bases). CDR1 and CDR2 from the germline V gene are SGHTA and FQGNSA. V lost 0 bases to trimming and J lost 7 bases, with 12 bases between them. The CDR3 sequence is 14 residues long. The CDR3 coding sequence is TGTGCCAGCAGCTTAGCGCGGACAGTTAGTGGCTACACCTTC. Amino acid sequence: CASSLARTVSGYTF.

The CDR3 bases are TGTGCCAGCAGCTTAGCGAGTGACTCCACGAAATATACGCAGTATTTT. This sequence encodes CASSLASDSTKYTQYF. J is TRBJ2-3 and V is TRBV7-7; D call uncertain. CDR3 size: 16 residues. Per the germline V gene, CDR1 is SSHAT and CDR2 is FNYEAQ (reference sequence). The V end lost 0 bases, the J end lost 7 bases, and 17 bases lay between the germline ends.

The gene calls are TRBV14 and TRBJ2-2; 8 bases map to TRBD1. The germline gives CDR1 SGHDN, CDR2 FVKESK. This CDR3 has 15 residues. Trimming took 2 bases from V and 6 from J; bases not matched to a gene: 5. This CDR3 is CASSQRTGLAGELFF. The CDR3 DNA sequence: TGTGCCAGCAGCCAACGGACAGGGCTGGCCGGGGAGCTGTTTTTT.

J is TRBJ1-5 and V is TRBV6-1; the match to TRBD1 covers 9 bases. In germline, CDR1 is MNHNS, CDR2 SASEGT. The CDR3 is 14 amino acids. V shed 1 base and J 6 bases; nucleotides not matched to a gene: 1. The CDR3 region is CASSEGQGGQPQHF. The DNA of the CDR3 is TGTGCCAGCAGTGAAGGACAGGGGGGTCAGCCCCAGCATTTT.

The gene calls are TRBV27 and TRBJ1-1; 7 bases agree with TRBD1. The CDR3 loop spans 15 amino acids. The V segment lost 3 bases and the J segment 4 bases; nucleotides outside the gene matches: 8. CDR1 is MNHEY, CDR2 SMNVEV, per germline (reference sequence). The CDR3 here is CASSFRQGKGTEAFF. DNA for the CDR3: TGTGCCAGCAGTTTTCGACAGGGAAAAGGCACTGAAGCTTTCTTT.

V and J are TRBV9 and TRBJ1-1; 7 bases fit TRBD1. CDR3 length equals 14 residues. V lost 1 base and J lost 5; bases outside the gene matches: 5. Germline values: CDR1 SGDLS, CDR2 YYNGEE. CDR3 coding DNA: TGTGCCAGCAGCGTATCAGGGGGTAAAACTGAAGCTTTCTTT. Its translation is CASSVSGGKTEAFF. The variable domain in full, completed from reference TRBV9 and TRBJ1-1, reads DSGVTQTPKHLITATGQRVTLRCSPRSGDLSVYWYQQSLDQGLQFLIQYYNGEERAKGNILERFSAQQFPDLHSELNLSSLELGDSALYFCASSVSGGKTEAFFGQGTRLTVV.

The chain carries TRBV29-1 and TRBJ1-1, with a tentative D call TRBD1 (6 bases). The CDR3 has 16 residues. Trimming took 5 bases from V and 1 from J, leaving 20 bases between them. CDR1 is SQVTM and CDR2 is ANQGSEA in the germline V gene. CDR3 residues: CSVTGQIPVPNTEAFF. The CDR3 region has the DNA TGCAGCGTTACTGGACAGATCCCAGTCCCGAACACTGAAGCTTTCTTT.

The chain combines TRBV14 with TRBJ1-2; perhaps TRBD1 as D (6 bases). Trimming took 0 bases from V and 4 from J, leaving 12 bases between them. The CDR3 covers 15 residues. CDR1 SGHDN and CDR2 FVKESK come from the germline V gene. The CDR3: CASSQEGQLPYGYTF. The CDR3 bases are TGTGCCAGCAGCCAAGAAGGACAGCTACCCTATGGCTACACCTTC.

The chain recombines TRBV5-4 with TRBJ1-3; TRBD1 matches at 8 bases. V dropped 2 bases and J dropped 2; count of bases not matched to a gene: 6. The CDR3 extends over 16 amino acids. CDR1 and CDR2 (germline): SGHNT, YYREEE (reference sequence). This CDR3 is CASSFRQGLPGNTIYF. Here the CDR3 DNA reads TGTGCCAGCAGCTTCCGACAGGGGTTACCTGGAAACACCATATATTTT.

The J gene is TRBJ2-7, the V gene TRBV27; D is unresolved. The CDR3 has 12 residues. CDR1 and CDR2 from the germline V gene are MNHEY and SMNVEV (reference sequence). The V end lost 6 bases, the J end lost 2 bases, and 8 bases lay between the germline ends. The CDR3 DNA reads as TGTGCCAGCAGCCGTTGGCCCTACGAGCAGTACTTC. Protein sequence: CASSRWPYEQYF.

V is TRBV18 and J is TRBJ2-3; TRBD2 agrees at 7 bases. The CDR3 length is 14 residues. Losses at the gene ends were 6 bases for V and 2 bases for J; bases not matched to a gene: 5. The germline V gene encodes CDR1 KGHSH and CDR2 LQKENI. CDR3 in DNA: TGTGCCAGCTCTCTCGGGGGGAACACAGATACGCAGTATTTT. As protein: CASSLGGNTDTQYF.

The rearrangement joins TRBV4-1 to TRBJ2-1; 7 bases align to TRBD2. The CDR3 is 14 amino acids. Germline V gives CDR1 MGHRA, CDR2 YSYEKL. V shed 2 bases, J shed 8 bases, and the junction held 6 bases outside the gene matches. The CDR3 DNA is TGCGCCAGCAGCCAAAAGCGGGGCGTTTATGAGCAGTTCTTC. This encodes CASSQKRGVYEQFF.

This clone appeared a single time. The chain links TRBV7-2 to TRBJ2-2; 9 bases match TRBD1. The CDR3 loop spans 16 amino acids. CDR1 is SGHTA and CDR2 is FQGNSA in the germline V gene. The V gene end was trimmed by 5 bases and the J gene end by 4 bases; junction bases not matched to a gene: 8. The CDR3 protein is CASSPYRGPVTGELFF. The CDR3 nucleotides read TGTGCCAGCAGCCCATACAGGGGGCCCGTCACCGGGGAGCTGTTTTTT.

The chain links TRBV6-5 to TRBJ1-1; 8 bases line up with TRBD1. The CDR3 is 13 amino acids. CDR1 is MNHEY and CDR2 is SVGAGI in the germline V gene. The trim removed 6 bases at V and 6 bases at J, leaving 6 bases unmatched. This CDR3 reads CASRRGQVAEAFF. For the CDR3, the DNA is TGTGCCAGCAGGAGGGGACAGGTTGCTGAAGCTTTCTTT.

V gene TRBV5-6 combines with J gene TRBJ1-2; TRBD1 agrees at 7 bases. Germline values: CDR1 SGHDT, CDR2 YYEEEE. V lost 2 bases, J lost 6 bases, and 10 bases stayed unmatched. The CDR3 consists of 15 residues. CDR3 amino acids: CASSLGFRGSNGYTF. The CDR3 DNA is TGTGCCAGCAGCTTAGGTTTCAGGGGGTCGAATGGCTACACCTTC.

The chain joins TRBV30 to TRBJ1-4, with 8 bases fitting TRBD1. Germline CDR1 reads GTSNPN; CDR2 reads SVGIG (reference sequence). J was trimmed by 7 bases and V by 2 bases; bases with no gene match: 9. The CDR3 consists of 15 residues. CDR3 sequence (DNA): TGTGCCTGGAGTTCAACCGGGACAGGCCTTGAAAAACTGTTTTTT. Translated, it gives CAWSSTGTGLEKLFF.

This chain connects TRBV7-2 to TRBJ2-5; D is possibly TRBD2 (6 bases). This CDR3 region has 13 residues. With 5 bases removed from V and 5 bases from J, the gap between germline ends came to 12 bases. Germline CDR1 and CDR2: SGHTA and FQGNSA. CDR3 protein: CASSPWGVETQYF. The CDR3 DNA reads as TGTGCCAGCAGCCCCTGGGGGGTGGAGACCCAGTACTTC.